This T cell receptor (beta chain) was sequenced during a study of blood T cell repertoires in COVID-19. Study processing details: By means of reference gene primer amplification, nucleated cell counts were estimated. This table comes from immunoSEQ multiplex PCR, and its TCRdb copy is limited to in-frame clones, with some not included. V and J calls and clone size are given by that table; D and trimming were obtained from the DNA. The sample yields about 150,000 clones, approximately 86% seen once. The sequence was collected from a woman aged 40 to 50 with active or convalescent COVID-19. Material for sequencing was peripheral blood.

The chain's CDR3 is CASNEDSLGNSPLHF. The CDR3 DNA follows: TGTGCCAGCAACGAGGACAGTCTAGGGAATTCACCCCTCCACTTT. The genes are TRBV28 and TRBJ1-6; D perhaps matches TRBD1 (6 bases). Germline-derived CDR1 and CDR2 are MDHEN and SYDVKM. The CDR3 is 15 residues long. Trimming left V 7 bases short and J 7 bases short, with 17 bases between.